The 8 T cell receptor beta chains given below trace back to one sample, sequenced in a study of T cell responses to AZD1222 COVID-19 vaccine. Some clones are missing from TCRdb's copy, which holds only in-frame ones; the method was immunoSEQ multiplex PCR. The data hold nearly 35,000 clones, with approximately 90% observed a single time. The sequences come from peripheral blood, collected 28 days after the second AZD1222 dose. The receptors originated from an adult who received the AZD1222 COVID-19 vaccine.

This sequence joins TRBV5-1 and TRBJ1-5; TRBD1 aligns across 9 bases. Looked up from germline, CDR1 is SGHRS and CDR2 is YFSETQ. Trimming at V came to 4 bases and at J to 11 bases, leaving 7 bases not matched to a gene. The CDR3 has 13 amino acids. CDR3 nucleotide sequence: TGCGCCAGCAGCCTATGGACAGGGGAGGCCCAGCATTTT. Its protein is CASSLWTGEAQHF. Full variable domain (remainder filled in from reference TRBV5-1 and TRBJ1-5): KAGVTQTPRYLIKTRGQQVTLSCSPISGHRSVSWYQQTPGQGLQFLFEYFSETQRNKGNFPGRFSGRQFSNSRSEMNVSTLELGDSALYLCASSLWTGEAQHFGDGTRLSIL.

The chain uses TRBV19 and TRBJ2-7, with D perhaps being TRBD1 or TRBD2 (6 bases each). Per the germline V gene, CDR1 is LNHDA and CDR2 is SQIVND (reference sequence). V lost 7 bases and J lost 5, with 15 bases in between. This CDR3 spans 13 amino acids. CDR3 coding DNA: TGTGCCAGTAAAGGGGGGCAACTCGACGAGCAGTACTTC. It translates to CASKGGQLDEQYF.

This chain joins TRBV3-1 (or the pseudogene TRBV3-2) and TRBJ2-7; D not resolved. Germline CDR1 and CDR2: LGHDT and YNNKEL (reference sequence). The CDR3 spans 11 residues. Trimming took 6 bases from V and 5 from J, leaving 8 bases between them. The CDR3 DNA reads TGTGCCAGCAGGAGGTCTGACGAGCAGTACTTC. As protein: CASRRSDEQYF.

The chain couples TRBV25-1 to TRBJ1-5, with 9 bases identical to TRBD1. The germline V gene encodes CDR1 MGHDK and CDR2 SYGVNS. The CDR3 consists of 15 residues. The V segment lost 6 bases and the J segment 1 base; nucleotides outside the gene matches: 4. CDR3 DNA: TGTGCCAGCAGCGCCGGGACAGGGAGCAATCAGCCCCAGCATTTT. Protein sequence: CASSAGTGSNQPQHF.

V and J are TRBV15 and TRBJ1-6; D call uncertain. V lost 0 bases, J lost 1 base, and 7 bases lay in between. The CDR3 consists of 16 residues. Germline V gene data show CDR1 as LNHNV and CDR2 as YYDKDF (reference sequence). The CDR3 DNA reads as TGTGCCACCAGCAGAGATGTGGGTTCCTATAATTCACCCCTCCACTTT. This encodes CATSRDVGSYNSPLHF. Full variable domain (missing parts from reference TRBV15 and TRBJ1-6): DAMVIQNPRYQVTQFGKPVTLSCSQTLNHNVMYWYQQKSSQAPKLLFHYYDKDFNNEADTPDNFQSRRPNTSFCFLDIRSPGLGDTAMYLCATSRDVGSYNSPLHFGNGTRLTVT.

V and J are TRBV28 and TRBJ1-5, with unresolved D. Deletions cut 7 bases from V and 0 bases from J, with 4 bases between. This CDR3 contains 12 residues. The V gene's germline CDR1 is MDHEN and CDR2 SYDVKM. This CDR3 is CASKSSNQPQHF. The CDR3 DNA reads TGTGCCAGCAAGAGTAGCAATCAGCCCCAGCATTTT.

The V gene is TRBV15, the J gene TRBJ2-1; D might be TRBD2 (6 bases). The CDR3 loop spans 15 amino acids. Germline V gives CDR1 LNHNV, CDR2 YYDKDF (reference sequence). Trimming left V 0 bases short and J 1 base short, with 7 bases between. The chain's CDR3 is CATSREAGSYNEQFF. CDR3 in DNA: TGTGCCACCAGCAGAGAAGCGGGTTCCTACAATGAGCAGTTCTTC. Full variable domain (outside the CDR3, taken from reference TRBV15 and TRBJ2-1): DAMVIQNPRYQVTQFGKPVTLSCSQTLNHNVMYWYQQKSSQAPKLLFHYYDKDFNNEADTPDNFQSRRPNTSFCFLDIRSPGLGDTAMYLCATSREAGSYNEQFFGPGTRLTVL.

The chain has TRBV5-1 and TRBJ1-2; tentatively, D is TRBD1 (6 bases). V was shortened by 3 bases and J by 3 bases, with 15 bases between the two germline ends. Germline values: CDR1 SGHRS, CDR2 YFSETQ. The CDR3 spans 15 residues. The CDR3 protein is CASSSGRGRDYGYTF. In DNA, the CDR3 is TGCGCCAGCAGCTCTGGGCGGGGGCGAGACTATGGCTACACCTTC.